This T cell receptor (beta chain) was identified during a study of CD8 T cells in ankylosing spondylitis. Using its own MiXCR run on the 5' RACE reads, TCRdb lists one record per CDR3 protein. The sample contains fewer than 550,000 distinct CDR3 sequences, 5.3% of which appear only once. The table lists this clonotype with many counts. Its antigen is not identified. This CDR3 comprises 17 residues. In germline, CDR1 is LGHNA, CDR2 YSLEER. Trimming removed 2 bases from V and 4 bases from J; junction bases left unmatched: 11. Study results and caveats: It appeared that ankylosing spondylitis blood was characterized by a TCR beta motif of several highly homologous variants.

The TCR sequence derives from a male donor with ankylosing spondylitis. Material for sequencing was blood, either unsorted or a sorted T cell fraction (not recorded which). The chain uses TRBV4-3 and TRBJ2-3, with 8 bases that match TRBD2. The CDR3, as DNA: TGCGCCAGCAGCCAAACGTTACAAACGGGAGGGGCAGATACGCAGTATTTT. This encodes CASSQTLQTGGADTQYF.